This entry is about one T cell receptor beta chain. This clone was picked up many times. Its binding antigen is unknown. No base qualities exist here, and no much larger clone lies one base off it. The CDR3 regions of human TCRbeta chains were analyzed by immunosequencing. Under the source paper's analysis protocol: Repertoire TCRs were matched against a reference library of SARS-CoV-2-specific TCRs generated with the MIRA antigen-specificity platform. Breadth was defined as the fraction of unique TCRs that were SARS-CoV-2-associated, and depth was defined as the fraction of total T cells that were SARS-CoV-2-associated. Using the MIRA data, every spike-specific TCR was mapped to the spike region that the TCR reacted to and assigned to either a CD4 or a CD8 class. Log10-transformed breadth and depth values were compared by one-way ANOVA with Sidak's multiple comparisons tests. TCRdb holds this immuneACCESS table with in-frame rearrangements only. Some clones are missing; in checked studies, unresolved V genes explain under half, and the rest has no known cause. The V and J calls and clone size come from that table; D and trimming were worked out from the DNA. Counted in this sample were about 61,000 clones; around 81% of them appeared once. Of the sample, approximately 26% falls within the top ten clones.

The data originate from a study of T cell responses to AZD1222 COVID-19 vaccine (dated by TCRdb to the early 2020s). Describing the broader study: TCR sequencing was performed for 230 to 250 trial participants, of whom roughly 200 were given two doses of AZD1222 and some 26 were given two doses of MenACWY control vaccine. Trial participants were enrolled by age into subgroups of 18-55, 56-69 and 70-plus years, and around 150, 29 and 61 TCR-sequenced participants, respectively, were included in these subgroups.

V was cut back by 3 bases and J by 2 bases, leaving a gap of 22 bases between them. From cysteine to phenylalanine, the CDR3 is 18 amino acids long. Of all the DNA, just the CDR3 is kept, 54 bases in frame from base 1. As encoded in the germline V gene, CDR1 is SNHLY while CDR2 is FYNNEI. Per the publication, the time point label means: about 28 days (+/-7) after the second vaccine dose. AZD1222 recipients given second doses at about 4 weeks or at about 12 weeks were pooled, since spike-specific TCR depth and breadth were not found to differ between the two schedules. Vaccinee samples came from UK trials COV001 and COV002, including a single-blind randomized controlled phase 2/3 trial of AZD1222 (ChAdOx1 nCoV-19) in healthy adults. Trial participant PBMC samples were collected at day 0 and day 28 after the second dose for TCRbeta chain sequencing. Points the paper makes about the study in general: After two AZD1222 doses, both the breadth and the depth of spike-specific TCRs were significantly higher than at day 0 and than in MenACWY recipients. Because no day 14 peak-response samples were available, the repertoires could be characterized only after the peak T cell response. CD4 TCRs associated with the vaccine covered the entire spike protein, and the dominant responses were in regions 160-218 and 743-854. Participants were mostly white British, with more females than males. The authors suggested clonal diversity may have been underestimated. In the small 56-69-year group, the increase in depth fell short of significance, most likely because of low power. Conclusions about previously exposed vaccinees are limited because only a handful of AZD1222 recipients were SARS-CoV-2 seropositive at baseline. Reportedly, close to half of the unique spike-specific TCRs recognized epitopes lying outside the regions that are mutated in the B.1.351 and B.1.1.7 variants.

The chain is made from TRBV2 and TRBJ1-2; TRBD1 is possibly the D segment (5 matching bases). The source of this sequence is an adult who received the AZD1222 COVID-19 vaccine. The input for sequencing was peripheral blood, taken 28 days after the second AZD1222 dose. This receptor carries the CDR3 CASSDYWQGLTFNYGYTF. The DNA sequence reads TGTGCCAGCAGTGATTACTGGCAGGGCTTAACTTTCAACTATGGCTACACCTTC. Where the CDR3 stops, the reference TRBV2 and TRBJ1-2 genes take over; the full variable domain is EPEVTQTPSHQVTQMGQEVILRCVPISNHLYFYWYRQILGQKVEFLVSFYNNEISEKSEIFDDQFSVERPDGSNFTLKIRSTKLEDSAMYFCASSDYWQGLTFNYGYTFGSGTRLTVV.